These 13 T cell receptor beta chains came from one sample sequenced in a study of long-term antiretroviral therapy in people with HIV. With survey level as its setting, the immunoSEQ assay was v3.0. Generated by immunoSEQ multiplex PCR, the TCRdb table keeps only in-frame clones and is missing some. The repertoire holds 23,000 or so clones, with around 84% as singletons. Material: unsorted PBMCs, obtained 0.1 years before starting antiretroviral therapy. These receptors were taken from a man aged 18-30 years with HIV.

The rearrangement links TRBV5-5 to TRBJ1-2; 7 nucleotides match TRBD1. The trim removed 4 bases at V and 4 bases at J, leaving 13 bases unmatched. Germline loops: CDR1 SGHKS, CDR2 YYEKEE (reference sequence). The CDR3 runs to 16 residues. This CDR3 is CASSPHRTGAAYGYTF. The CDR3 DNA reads TGTGCCAGCAGCCCCCATAGAACAGGGGCGGCCTATGGCTACACCTTC.

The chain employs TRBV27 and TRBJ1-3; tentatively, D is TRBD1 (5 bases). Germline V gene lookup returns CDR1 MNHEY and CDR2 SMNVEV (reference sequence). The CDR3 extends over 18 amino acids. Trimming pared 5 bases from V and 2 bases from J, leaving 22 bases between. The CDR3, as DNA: TGTGCCAGCAGTCCGTTGGCGGGACTGGAACAAGCTGGAAACACCATATATTTT. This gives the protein CASSPLAGLEQAGNTIYF.

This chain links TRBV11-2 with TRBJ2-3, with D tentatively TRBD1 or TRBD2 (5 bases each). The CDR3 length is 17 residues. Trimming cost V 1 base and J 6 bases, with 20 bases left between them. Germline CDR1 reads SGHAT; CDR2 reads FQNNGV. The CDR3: CASSLVSLGPTMDTQYF. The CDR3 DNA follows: TGTGCCAGCAGCTTAGTTTCGTTGGGGCCGACTATGGATACGCAGTATTTT.

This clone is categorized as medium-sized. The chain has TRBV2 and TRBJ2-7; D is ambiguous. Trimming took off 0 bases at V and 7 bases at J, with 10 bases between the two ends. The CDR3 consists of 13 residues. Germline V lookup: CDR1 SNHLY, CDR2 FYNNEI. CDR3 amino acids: CASSEAHMREQYF. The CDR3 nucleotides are TGTGCCAGCAGTGAAGCGCACATGAGGGAGCAGTACTTC.

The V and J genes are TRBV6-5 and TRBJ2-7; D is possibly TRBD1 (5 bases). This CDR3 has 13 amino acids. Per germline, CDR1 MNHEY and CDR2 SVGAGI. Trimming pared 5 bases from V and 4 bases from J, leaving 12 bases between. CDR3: CASSERGKYEQYF. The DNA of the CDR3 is TGTGCCAGCAGTGAAAGGGGAAAGTACGAGCAGTACTTC.

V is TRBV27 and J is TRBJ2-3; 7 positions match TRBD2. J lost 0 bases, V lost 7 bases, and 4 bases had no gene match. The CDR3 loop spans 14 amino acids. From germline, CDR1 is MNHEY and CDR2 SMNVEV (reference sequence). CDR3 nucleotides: TGTGCCAGCACGTGGGGGGGGAGCACAGATACGCAGTATTTT. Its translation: CASTWGGSTDTQYF.

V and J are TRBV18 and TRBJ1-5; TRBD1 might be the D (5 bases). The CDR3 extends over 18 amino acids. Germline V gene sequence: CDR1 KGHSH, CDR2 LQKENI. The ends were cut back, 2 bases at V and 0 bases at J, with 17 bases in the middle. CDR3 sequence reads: CASSPGTGSIYSNQPQHF. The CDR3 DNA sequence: TGTGCCAGCTCACCAGGGACGGGGTCTATATATAGCAATCAGCCCCAGCATTTT.

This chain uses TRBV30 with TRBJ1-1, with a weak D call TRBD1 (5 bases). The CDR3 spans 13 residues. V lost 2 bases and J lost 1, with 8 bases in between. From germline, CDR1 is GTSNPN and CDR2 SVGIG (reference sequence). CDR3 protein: CAWSIRGNTEAFF. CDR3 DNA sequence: TGTGCCTGGAGTATTAGGGGGAACACTGAAGCTTTCTTT.

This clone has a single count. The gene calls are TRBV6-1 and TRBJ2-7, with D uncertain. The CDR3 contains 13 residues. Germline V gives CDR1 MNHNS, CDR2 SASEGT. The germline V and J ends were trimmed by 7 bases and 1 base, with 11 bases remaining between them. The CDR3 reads CASNYARSYEQYF. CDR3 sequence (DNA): TGTGCCAGCAACTATGCCAGATCCTACGAGCAGTACTTC.

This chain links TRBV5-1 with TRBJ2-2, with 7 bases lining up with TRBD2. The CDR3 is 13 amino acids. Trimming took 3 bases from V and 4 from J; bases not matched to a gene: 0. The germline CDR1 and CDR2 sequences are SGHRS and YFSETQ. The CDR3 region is CASSSSGTGELFF. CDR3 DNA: TGCGCCAGCAGCTCTAGCGGCACCGGGGAGCTGTTTTTT.

For the CDR3, the DNA is TGTGCCAGCAGCCCCGAAATCCGTAGACAGGGGAGCCCTGAAGCTTTCTTT. Translated: CASSPEIRRQGSPEAFF. The V and J genes are TRBV4-2 and TRBJ1-1, with TRBD1 identical over 8 bases. This CDR3 is 17 amino acids long. V lost 4 bases, J lost 6 bases, and 16 bases stayed unmatched. CDR1 LGHNA and CDR2 YNFKEQ come from the germline V gene.

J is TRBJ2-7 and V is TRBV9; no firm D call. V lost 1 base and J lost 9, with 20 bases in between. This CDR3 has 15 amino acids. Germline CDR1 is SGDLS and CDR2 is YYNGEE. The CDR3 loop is CASSVSPVASLGQYF. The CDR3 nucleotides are TGTGCCAGCAGCGTATCCCCTGTCGCCTCCCTAGGGCAGTACTTC.

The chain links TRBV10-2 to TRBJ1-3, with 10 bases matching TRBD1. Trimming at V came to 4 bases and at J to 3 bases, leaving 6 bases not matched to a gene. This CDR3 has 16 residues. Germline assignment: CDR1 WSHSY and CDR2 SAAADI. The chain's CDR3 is CASSGRGTGVGNTIYF. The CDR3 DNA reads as TGCGCCAGCAGTGGACGCGGGACAGGGGTTGGAAACACCATATATTTT.